This TCR beta chain was recovered during a study of cytomegalovirus exposure and HLA in healthy donors. At the level of the study: A previous analysis identified 95 million to 120 million unique TCR beta sequences derived from roughly 180 million T cells.

Germline V lookup: CDR1 MNHEY, CDR2 SVGAGI. The CDR3 loop spans 15 amino acids. V gave up 6 bases and J gave up 6 bases; unmatched junction bases: 7. As regards this clone: Its antigen is undetermined.

The PCR had 60 Vbeta and 13 Jbeta primers. Sequencing was performed with immunoSEQ multiplex PCR; in TCRdb, only in-frame clones are kept and a portion is missing. The sample lists 100,000 or so clones, roughly four fifths seen once, with around 3.2% in the top ten. Notes on the study in general: Using the classifier, cytomegalovirus status was reportedly diagnosed with high specificity and sensitivity.

The V gene is TRBV6-5, the J gene TRBJ2-1; 11 bases are a match to TRBD2. Sequences were obtained from PBMCs. This sequence was found in a man younger than 40 in good health and CMV-seropositive. This chain's CDR3 is CASRSTSGSINEQFF. The CDR3 DNA follows: TGTGCCAGCAGGTCCACTAGCGGGAGCATCAATGAGCAGTTCTTC.